The clone carrying this TCR beta chain was counted a few times. Its antigen is unidentified. These data are taken from a study of a mutant IDH1 vaccine in newly diagnosed glioma. Study-wide background: Averaging approximately 40 years of age, treated patients were about 60% male and 37.5% female.

Whole-study findings and limits: Immune responses induced by the vaccine were seen in 93.3% of patients, spanning multiple MHC alleles.

Here immunoSEQ multiplex PCR was the method, and the copy in TCRdb shows in-frame clones only, minus some. The sample has tens of thousands of clones; about four fifths are singletons. Time point reported: baseline, week 1 (first vaccination visit). Treatment: pre-vaccination baseline after standard-of-care therapy. Germline CDR1 reads SGHDN; CDR2 reads FVKESK. The ends lost 4 bases at V and 9 bases at J; junction bases unmatched: 6. This CDR3 region has 13 residues. The receptor's source is a man aged 45 to 65 with glioma. The V gene is TRBV14, the J gene TRBJ2-1, with 7 bases aligning to TRBD2. Sequencing was performed on PBMCs, taken from a glioma patient treated with radiotherapy, temozolomide or both. The CDR3 spells CASSLGLTLEQFF. CDR3 in DNA: TGTGCCAGCAGCCTGGGACTAACGCTTGAGCAGTTCTTC.